This T cell receptor (beta chain) was retrieved from a study of shared clonotypes between healthy human individuals. Study conclusions and caveats: Non-shared clonotypes showed lower generation probabilities than clonotypes common to all four donors.

J lost 1 base, V lost 5 bases, and 7 bases had no gene match. This CDR3 is 15 amino acids long. Germline V gene data show CDR1 as SGHDT and CDR2 as YYEEEE. Produced via immunoSEQ multiplex PCR; TCRdb's table is partial and in-frame only. The sample consists of about 1 million clones, more than 60% of them appearing once. Remarks on this clone: The antigen remains undetermined.

Sample: memory CD4+ T cells sorted from blood. Subset given: CD45RA-negative fraction. The chain uses TRBV5-6 and TRBJ2-7; the match to TRBD2 covers 9 bases. The receptor's source is a man younger than 35 in good health. For the CDR3, the DNA is TGTGCCAGCAGAAAGCGGGGGGACCTATCCTACGAGCAGTACTTC. It is translated as CASRKRGDLSYEQYF. The complete variable domain, with remaining parts taken from reference TRBV5-6 and TRBJ2-7, reads DAGVTQSPTHLIKTRGQQVTLRCSPKSGHDTVSWYQQALGQGPQFIFQYYEEEERQRGNFPDRFSGHQFPNYSSELNVNALLLGDSALYLCASRKRGDLSYEQYFGPGTRLTVT.